This T cell receptor beta chain was profiled in a study of graft-versus-host responses after intestinal transplantation (dated by TCRdb to 2020 to 2023). Notes on the research overall: The transplants that recipients got were multivisceral, liver-intestinal, or isolated intestinal. All recipients received anti-thymocyte globulin induction followed by maintenance tacrolimus and steroids for 3 to 4 years. Graft-versus-host and host-versus-graft alloreactive T cell clones were tracked in the graft, circulation and bone marrow after intestinal transplantation using bulk TCR-beta CDR3 sequencing. To identify alloreactive clones, pre-transplant mixed lymphocyte reaction products were sequenced and compared with unstimulated pre-transplant donor and recipient T cells. A cohort of about two dozen intestinal transplant recipients, including one retransplant, was enrolled, and 3 patients lacking pretransplant specimens were excluded. A peak of at least 4% donor T cells among recipient peripheral blood mononuclear cells was the definition used for donor T cell macrochimerism. Rather than being sequenced by the commercial service, samples from three later patients were sequenced in-house on an Illumina MiSeq and processed with MiXCR. The full study reports these points: High GvH to HvG T cell clonal ratios were observed in the allografts of patients with donor T cell macrochimerism. GvH clones turned up in recipient bone marrow, with some appearing earlier in ileal mucosa or blood, a pattern consistent with an intestinal mucosal origin. The relatively low number and heterogeneity of intestinal transplant patients limited the conclusions. Early after transplant, declines in HvG clones were associated with peak levels of circulating GvH clones.

Receptors were amplified or captured by the immunoSEQ multiplex PCR assay. For most patients, genomic DNA was isolated with the Qiagen DNeasy Blood and Tissue Kit and sent frozen to Adaptive Biotechnologies for TCR sequencing. Adaptive Biotechnologies carried out high-throughput TCR-beta CDR3 sequencing of genomic DNA for most patients. Turning to the authors' computational methods: Adaptive's ImmunoSEQ software supplied the TCR sequencing data for around 17 patients, while MiXCR and VDJtools were used to process three other patients. To correct CD4 versus CD8 sorting errors, any sequence found in both subsets at a frequency ratio below 5:1 was removed. CDR3 nucleotide sequences shared between donor and recipient were removed because the origin of such sequences could not be assigned. At least 2-fold expansion over unstimulated cells and a minimum CFSE-low frequency of 0.002% (template counts) or 0.001% (read counts) were required for clones to be classified as alloreactive. Mappable clones were those detected in sequenced pre-transplant spleen, lymph node, or MLR CFSE-low populations of the donor or recipient. Cumulative frequency of alloreactive clones was calculated as a percentage of all sequences weighted by copy number. Entries here come from immuneACCESS through TCRdb and include only in-frame sequences with V and J called. Some clones fail to appear in such tables; in the studies checked, an unresolved V gene covers under half of the shortfall, and the cause of the remainder is unknown. The V and J calls and clone size are taken from that table; D and trimming were inferred from the DNA. This sample comprises around 100,000 clones, approximately 93% of them detected only once. Approximately 1.2% of the sample lies in the top ten.

This specimen's time point label, per the study, means: cells obtained before transplantation from donor or recipient. CD3+CD4+ and CD3+CD8+ populations were FACS-sorted from unstimulated pre-transplant donor and recipient cells taken from spleen or lymph nodes. On this clone itself: Its antigen is currently not known. Nothing much larger sits one base from this clone, and base qualities are not available.

This TCR derives from a human donor who was the organ donor for an intestinal transplant. This specimen was unstimulated CD8+ T cells sorted from spleen or lymph node cells, taken before transplant.

The DNA sequence is TGTGCCAGCAGCTCTAGGCGATACTACAATGAGCAGTTCTTC. This is translated as CASSSRRYYNEQFF. The chain is encoded by TRBV7-9 joined to TRBJ2-1, with the D gene call left open. CDR3 length: 14 amino acids, cysteine to phenylalanine. The kept DNA is CDR3 alone, 42 bases in frame from the first base. The germline V gene (reference sequence) supplies CDR1 SEHNR and CDR2 FQNEAQ. V drops 4 bases and J drops 3 bases, leaving 10 bases in between.